The 18 T cell receptor delta chains in this list originate from one sample, sequenced in a study of gamma-delta T cells after stem cell transplantation. TCRdb reanalysed the RT-PCR reads with CATT. The data contain several thousand delta-chain clones, less than 2% of them seen just once; the ten biggest clones take up about 12%. The sample taken for sequencing was gamma-delta T cells. These TCRs come from a human donor. It is not recorded whose cells these are; they may come from a transplant donor.

Concerning this clone itself: With only one base between it and a far larger clone, this is likely a read error. This specimen includes other DNA sequences encoding the same CDR3. This chain links TRDV2 with TRDJ1; 12 bases are shared with TRDD3. CDR3 length: 17 amino acids. With V trimmed by 0 bases and J by 4 bases, 8 bases remained unmatched. Germline V gene sequence: CDR1 GEAIGNYY, CDR2 EKD. The CDR3 DNA sequence: TGTGCCTGTGACACCTTGAGCACTGGGGGATACAACGATAAACTCATCTTT. Its protein product is CACDTLSTGGYNDKLIF.

This clone has just a few counts. This may come from a read error, since a much larger clone is one base off. This specimen includes other DNA sequences encoding the same CDR3. The chain recombines TRDV2 with TRDJ3, with unresolved D. Trimming left V 3 bases short and J 0 bases short, with 11 bases between. The CDR3 has 17 residues. Germline CDR1 is GEAIGNYY and CDR2 is EKD. The CDR3 coding sequence is TGTGCCTGTGACGGCACCGGACCCTCCTGGGACACCCGACAGATGTTTTTC. It encodes CACDGTGPSWDTRQMFF.

J is TRDJ1 and V is TRDV2, with a tentative D call TRDD3 (5 bases). The CDR3 covers 16 residues. The V gene's germline CDR1 is GEAIGNYY and CDR2 EKD. The V and J ends lost 0 bases and 4 bases respectively, with 17 bases between them. The CDR3 coding sequence is TGTGCCTGTGACACCGCGGGGGTCCCCCGGGGCGATAAACTCATCTTT. It encodes CACDTAGVPRGDKLIF.

Only a few counts were recorded for this clone. TCRdb has a much larger clone's protein, which differs at residue 3 from the translation of this DNA, likely because of a read error; what is shown is the protein translated from the DNA. The chain combines TRDV2 with TRDJ1; tentatively, D is TRDD2 or TRDD3 (6 bases each). V shed 9 bases and J shed 2 bases, with 15 bases lying between them. The CDR3 spans 13 residues. CDR1 and CDR2 (germline): GEAIGNYY, EKD. CDR3 loop: CARDFLGTDKLIF. CDR3 DNA sequence: TGTGCCCGCGACTTCCTGGGGACCGATAAACTCATCTTT.

In its sample, this clone was seen a few times. The chain carries TRDV2 and TRDJ1; 7 bases fit TRDD3. J was trimmed by 0 bases and V by 1 base; bases with no gene match: 10. Germline V lookup: CDR1 GEAIGNYY, CDR2 EKD. This CDR3 has 17 residues. CDR3: CACDTLGVEEYTDKLIF. Here the CDR3 DNA reads TGTGCCTGTGACACGCTGGGGGTGGAGGAATACACCGATAAACTCATCTTT.

This clone is medium-sized (0.01 to 0.1%) within its sample. This specimen includes other DNA sequences encoding the same CDR3. The chain joins TRDV2 to TRDJ1, with a possible D match to TRDD2 (5 bases). V dropped 0 bases and J dropped 3 bases, with 16 bases sitting between them. The germline V gene encodes CDR1 GEAIGNYY and CDR2 EKD. The CDR3 sequence is 16 residues long. This chain's CDR3 is CACDTLPPRDADKLIF. CDR3 nucleotides: TGTGCCTGTGACACCCTTCCCCCGCGCGACGCCGATAAACTCATCTTT.

By proportion, this clone is medium-sized. The same CDR3 is also encoded by other DNA sequences in this sample. The chain uses TRDV2 and TRDJ1; 8 bases match TRDD3. With V trimmed by 2 bases and J by 2 bases, 6 bases remained unmatched. The CDR3 sequence is 15 residues long. The germline V gene encodes CDR1 GEAIGNYY and CDR2 EKD. CDR3 in DNA: TGTGCCTGTGACAAGCTGGGGATACAAACCGATAAACTCATCTTT. Translated: CACDKLGIQTDKLIF.

This clone was detected a few times. A much larger clonotype is one base distant, so this may be a read error. Different DNA sequences within this sample yield the same CDR3. The CDR3 sequence is CACDTFPTFSGGDTDKLIF. CDR3 nucleotide sequence: TGTGCCTGTGACACATTTCCTACGTTCAGCGGAGGGGACACCGATAAACTCATCTTT. The chain carries TRDV2 and TRDJ1; 7 positions match TRDD2. The V gene's germline CDR1 is GEAIGNYY and CDR2 EKD. With 1 base clipped from V and 0 bases from J, the junction kept 16 bases outside the gene matches. This CDR3 comprises 19 residues.

In this sample, this clone is medium-sized (0.01 to 0.1%). The V gene is TRDV2, the J gene TRDJ3; possible D gene TRDD3, 5 bases. Germline CDR1 GEAIGNYY, CDR2 EKD. Trimming took 1 base from V and 6 from J, leaving 24 bases between them. CDR3 length equals 20 residues. CDR3 sequence (DNA): TGTGCCTGTGACACGATACTTCTGGGCTCACACCAGTCGGACACCCGACAGATGTTTTTC. It translates to CACDTILLGSHQSDTRQMFF.

This clone is labeled as medium-sized. This chain uses TRDV3 with TRDJ3; 9 bases match TRDD2. J lost 0 bases, V lost 4 bases, and 19 bases had no gene match. From germline, CDR1 is TVYSNPD and CDR2 GDNSRS (reference sequence). This CDR3 has 21 amino acids. CDR3 amino acids: CASSFLPPWGASSWDTRQMFF. CDR3 in DNA: TGTGCCTCTTCCTTCCTACCACCCTGGGGGGCAAGCTCCTGGGACACCCGACAGATGTTTTTC.

By share of the sample, this clone is large. The same CDR3 arises from other DNA sequences in this sample as well. This sequence joins TRDV2 and TRDJ1, with 10 bases that match TRDD3. Trimming at V came to 0 bases and at J to 1 base, leaving 16 bases not matched to a gene. This CDR3 comprises 20 residues. CDR1 GEAIGNYY and CDR2 EKD come from the germline V gene. CDR3 sequence reads: CACDTLLLRTGGSSTDKLIF. Here the CDR3 DNA reads TGTGCCTGTGACACCCTCCTCCTTCGAACTGGGGGATCTTCCACCGATAAACTCATCTTT.

This clone is medium-sized by share. The rearrangement links TRDV2 to TRDJ1; 8 bases are shared with TRDD3. With V trimmed by 3 bases and J by 3 bases, 17 bases remained unmatched. The germline V gene has CDR1 GEAIGNYY and CDR2 EKD. There are 18 residues in the CDR3. CDR3 DNA: TGTGCCTGTGACCCGTTGGTTGTACTGGGGGTAAGGGCCGATAAACTCATCTTT. Translated: CACDPLVVLGVRADKLIF.

This clone was seen more than once but under ten times. TCRdb's entry gives the protein of a much larger clone, which mismatches this DNA's translation at residue 10, likely from a read error; the protein reported here is translated from the DNA. The V gene is TRDV2, the J gene TRDJ1; 8 bases align to TRDD3. CDR1 and CDR2 from the germline V gene are GEAIGNYY and EKD. The J segment lost 0 bases and the V segment lost 0 bases, leaving 8 bases of the junction unmatched. This CDR3 spans 17 amino acids. The CDR3 sequence: CACDTVWGNVYTDKLIF. Written as DNA, the CDR3 is TGTGCCTGTGACACCGTCTGGGGGAACGTGTACACCGATAAACTCATCTTT.

This clone qualifies as medium-sized (0.01 to 0.1%). The genes are TRDV2 and TRDJ1, with 9 bases matching TRDD3. Trimming took 1 base from V and 0 from J; bases not matched to a gene: 38. The CDR3 contains 27 residues. Germline V lookup: CDR1 GEAIGNYY, CDR2 EKD. The CDR3 DNA reads TGTGCCTGTGACACAGTTGGACTTCCTCCCTCGGGTACTGGGGGACATCCCTCCTATACCTACACCGATAAACTCATCTTT. Its translation: CACDTVGLPPSGTGGHPSYTYTDKLIF.

This clone was seen a few times. The chain's CDR3 is CACDTAGGWGINYTDKLIF. The CDR3 DNA reads TGTGCCTGTGACACCGCGGGCGGCTGGGGGATTAACTACACCGATAAACTCATCTTT. This chain joins TRDV2 and TRDJ1; 9 bases are shared with TRDD3. The CDR3 has 19 residues. The V segment lost 0 bases and the J segment 0 bases; nucleotides outside the gene matches: 13. Germline V lookup: CDR1 GEAIGNYY, CDR2 EKD.

Turning to this clone: It differs at one base from a far larger clone, so likely a read error. CDR3 in DNA: TGTGCCCGTGACACCGTCGACCGACGGGGCGATAAACTCATCTTT. It translates to CARDTVDRRGDKLIF. The chain combines TRDV2 with TRDJ1, with D unresolved. Germline loops: CDR1 GEAIGNYY, CDR2 EKD. The CDR3 runs to 15 residues.

This clone is medium-sized within its sample. V is TRDV2 and J is TRDJ3; a possible D gene is TRDD3 (6 bases). This CDR3 region has 19 residues. Germline CDR1 reads GEAIGNYY; CDR2 reads EKD. V was shortened by 0 bases and J by 2 bases, with 16 bases between the two germline ends. DNA for the CDR3: TGTGCCTGTGACACCCTGGGGATCCGAGGTCCCTGGGACACCCGACAGATGTTTTTC. Amino acids: CACDTLGIRGPWDTRQMFF.

By its share, this clone is medium-sized. This rearrangement joins TRDV2 to TRDJ1; 8 bases map to TRDD3. The CDR3 covers 17 residues. The germline V gene encodes CDR1 GEAIGNYY and CDR2 EKD. Germline trimming cut 3 bases from V and 2 bases from J; bases unmatched to any gene: 13. This chain's CDR3 is CACDALGIMGDTDKLIF. The CDR3 DNA follows: TGTGCCTGTGACGCTCTAGGAATCATGGGGGATACCGATAAACTCATCTTT.